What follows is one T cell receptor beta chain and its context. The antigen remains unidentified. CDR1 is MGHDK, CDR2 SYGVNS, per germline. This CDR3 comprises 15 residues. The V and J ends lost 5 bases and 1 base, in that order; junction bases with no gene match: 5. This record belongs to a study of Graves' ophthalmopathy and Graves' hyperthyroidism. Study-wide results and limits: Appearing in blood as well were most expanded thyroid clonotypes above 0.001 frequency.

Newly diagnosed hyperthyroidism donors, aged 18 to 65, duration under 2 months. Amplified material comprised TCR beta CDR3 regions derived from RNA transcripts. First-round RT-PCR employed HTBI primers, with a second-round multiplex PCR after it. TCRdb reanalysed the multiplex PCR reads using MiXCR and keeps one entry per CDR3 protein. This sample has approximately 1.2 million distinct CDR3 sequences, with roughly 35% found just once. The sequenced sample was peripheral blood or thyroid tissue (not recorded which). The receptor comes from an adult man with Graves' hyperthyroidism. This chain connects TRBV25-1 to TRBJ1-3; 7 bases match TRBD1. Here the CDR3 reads CASSPDRVSGNTIYF. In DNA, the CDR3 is TGTGCCAGCAGTCCCGACAGGGTATCTGGAAACACCATATATTTT.